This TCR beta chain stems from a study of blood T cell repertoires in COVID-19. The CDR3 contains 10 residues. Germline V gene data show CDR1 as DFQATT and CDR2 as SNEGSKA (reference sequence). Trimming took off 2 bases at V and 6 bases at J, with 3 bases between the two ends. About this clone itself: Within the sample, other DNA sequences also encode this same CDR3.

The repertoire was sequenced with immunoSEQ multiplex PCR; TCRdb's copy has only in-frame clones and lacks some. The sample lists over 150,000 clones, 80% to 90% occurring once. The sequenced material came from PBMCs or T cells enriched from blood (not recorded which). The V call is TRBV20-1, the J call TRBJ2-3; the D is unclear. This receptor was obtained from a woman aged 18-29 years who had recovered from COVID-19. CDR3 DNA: TGCAGTGCTAGACGGGATACGCAGTATTTT. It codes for CSARRDTQYF.